These 10 T cell receptor beta chains share one sample of origin, sequenced in a study of shared clonotypes between healthy human individuals. This table comes from immunoSEQ multiplex PCR, and its TCRdb copy is limited to in-frame clones, with some not included. The data show more than 2 million clones, roughly 94% seen once. Material: naive CD4+ T cells sorted from blood. Described subset: CD45RA+ positively selected. The receptors were sampled from a man aged 18 to 29 in good health.

The rearrangement joins TRBV29-1 to TRBJ2-3; 14 nucleotides align to TRBD2. V dropped 6 bases and J dropped 4; count of bases not matched to a gene: 6. Germline V lookup: CDR1 SQVTM, CDR2 ANQGSEA. CDR3 length: 15 amino acids. In DNA form, the CDR3 reads TGCAGCGTCCCCGGGACTAGCGGGAGTCCAGATACGCAGTATTTT. Protein product: CSVPGTSGSPDTQYF.

This clone was detected only once. The CDR3 reads CASSVGTVVNSPLHF. The CDR3 DNA reads as TGTGCCAGCAGCGTAGGGACGGTTGTAAATTCACCCCTCCACTTT. J is TRBJ1-6 and V is TRBV9; D is ambiguous. This CDR3 spans 15 amino acids. CDR1 is SGDLS, CDR2 YYNGEE, per germline. The V end lost 0 bases, the J end lost 7 bases, and 11 bases lay between the germline ends.

This clone was found once. The chain links TRBV30 to TRBJ1-5; 8 bases are shared with TRBD1. Unmatched junction bases numbered 5, after V lost 4 bases and J lost 6 bases. Germline V gene sequence: CDR1 GTSNPN, CDR2 SVGIG (reference sequence). The CDR3 runs to 13 residues. CDR3 in amino acids: CAWTTGEGQPQHF. The CDR3, as DNA: TGTGCCTGGACGACAGGGGAGGGTCAGCCCCAGCATTTT.

This chain uses TRBV10-3 with TRBJ1-1; no clear D gene. There are 13 residues in the CDR3. The germline CDR1 and CDR2 sequences are ENHRY and SYGVKD. The germline V and J ends were trimmed by 2 bases and 8 bases, with 12 bases remaining between them. The CDR3 region is CAISEKGGPEAFF. The CDR3 coding sequence is TGTGCCATCAGTGAGAAAGGAGGGCCGGAAGCTTTCTTT.

V gene TRBV5-1 combines with J gene TRBJ1-2; 8 nucleotides agree with TRBD1. The germline V gene has CDR1 SGHRS and CDR2 YFSETQ. The CDR3 has 15 amino acids. The trim removed 3 bases at V and 4 bases at J, leaving 8 bases unmatched. In DNA, the CDR3 is TGCGCCAGCAGCTCGTCTGGAACAGGGGGCTATGGCTACACCTTC. Translated: CASSSSGTGGYGYTF.

The sample holds one count of this clone. The gene calls are TRBV15 and TRBJ1-2; D unresolved. The V gene's germline CDR1 is LNHNV and CDR2 YYDKDF (reference sequence). There are 14 residues in the CDR3. The V end lost 0 bases, the J end lost 8 bases, and 13 bases lay between the germline ends. The CDR3 protein is CATSRDQFSPGYTF. CDR3 nucleotide sequence: TGTGCCACCAGCAGAGACCAATTTTCCCCCGGCTACACCTTC.

The CDR3 loop is CATSTDTGRDFNEQFF. For the CDR3, the DNA is TGTGCCACCAGCACAGACACAGGGAGGGATTTCAATGAGCAGTTCTTC. The chain combines TRBV15 with TRBJ2-1, with D possibly being TRBD2 (7 bases). Per germline, CDR1 LNHNV and CDR2 YYDKDF (reference sequence). Trimming took 4 bases from V and 6 from J, leaving 19 bases between them. This CDR3 is 16 amino acids long.

V usage is TRBV7-2 and J usage is TRBJ2-1, with 13 bases identical to TRBD2. The CDR3 loop spans 15 amino acids. V trimming: 5 bases; J trimming: 5 bases; junction bases outside the gene matches: 3. Germline values: CDR1 SGHTA, CDR2 FQGNSA. The CDR3: CASSPGLAGHNEQFF. The CDR3 bases are TGTGCCAGCAGCCCGGGACTAGCGGGGCACAATGAGCAGTTCTTC.

The gene calls are TRBV6-5 and TRBJ2-3; 10 bases line up with TRBD1. CDR3 length: 16 residues. The germline V gene has CDR1 MNHEY and CDR2 SVGAGI. The ends lost 0 bases at V and 3 bases at J; junction bases unmatched: 3. The CDR3 sequence: CASSYSGTGVTDTQYF. The CDR3 bases are TGTGCCAGCAGTTACTCAGGGACAGGGGTGACAGATACGCAGTATTTT.

The rearrangement joins TRBV6-1 to TRBJ2-7; D unclear. V lost 8 bases and J lost 0, with 11 bases in between. Germline CDR1 reads MNHNS; CDR2 reads SASEGT. This CDR3 comprises 13 residues. In DNA, the CDR3 is TGTGCCAGCTTAGCCGGGTTCTCCTACGAGCAGTACTTC. Translated, it gives CASLAGFSYEQYF.